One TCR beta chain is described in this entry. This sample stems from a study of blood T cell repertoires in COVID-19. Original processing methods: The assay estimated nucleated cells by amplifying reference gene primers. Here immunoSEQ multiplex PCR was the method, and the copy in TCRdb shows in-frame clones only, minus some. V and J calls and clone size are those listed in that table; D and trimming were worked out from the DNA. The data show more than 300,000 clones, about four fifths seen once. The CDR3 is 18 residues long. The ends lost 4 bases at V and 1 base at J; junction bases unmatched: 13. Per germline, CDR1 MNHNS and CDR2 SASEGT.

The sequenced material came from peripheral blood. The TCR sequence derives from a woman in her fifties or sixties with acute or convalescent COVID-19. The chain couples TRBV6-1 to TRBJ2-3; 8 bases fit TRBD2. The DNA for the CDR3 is TGTGCCAGCAGTGCGGCCCTAGCGGGTCTCGGGGGCACAGATACGCAGTATTTT. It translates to CASSAALAGLGGTDTQYF.